These 28 T cell receptor beta chains came from one sample sequenced in a study of long-term antiretroviral therapy in people with HIV. Runs used v3.0 of the immunoSEQ assay and were done at survey level. Profiled with immunoSEQ multiplex PCR; TCRdb holds only in-frame clones, not every one. The sample has around 27,000 clones; approximately 86% are singletons. This sample comprised unsorted PBMCs, obtained 3 years after starting antiretroviral therapy. All receptors come from a man between 40 and 49 years old with HIV.

The genes are TRBV7-9 and TRBJ1-4; weak D call: TRBD1 (5 bases). This CDR3 spans 15 amino acids. Germline assignment: CDR1 SEHNR and CDR2 FQNEAQ (reference sequence). V lost 7 bases to trimming and J lost 8 bases, with 20 bases between them. CDR3: CASTQLQEPGEKLFF. The CDR3 region has the DNA TGTGCCAGCACCCAACTACAGGAGCCAGGGGAAAAACTGTTTTTT.

This clone was detected only a few times. The chain joins TRBV7-3 to TRBJ2-2; D is undetermined. The V end was cut by 3 bases, the J end by 8 bases, with 19 bases between. This CDR3 region has 16 residues. Germline-derived CDR1 and CDR2 are SGHTA and FQGTGA. CDR3 loop: CASSFRLRPMAGELFF. The CDR3 bases are TGTGCCAGCAGCTTTCGGCTGAGACCTATGGCTGGGGAGCTGTTTTTT. Full variable domain (missing parts from reference TRBV7-3 and TRBJ2-2): GAGVSQTPSNKVTEKGKYVELRCDPISGHTALYWYRQSLGQGPEFLIYFQGTGAADDSGLPNDRFFAVRPEGSVSTLKIQRTERGDSAVYLCASSFRLRPMAGELFFGEGSRLTVL.

The rearrangement uses TRBV4-2 and TRBJ1-1; TRBD1 aligns across 9 bases. With V trimmed by 0 bases and J by 5 bases, 4 bases remained unmatched. This CDR3 contains 15 residues. The germline gives CDR1 LGHNA, CDR2 YNFKEQ. As DNA, the CDR3 is TGTGCCAGCAGCCAAGATGGGACAGGGACTACTGAAGCTTTCTTT. It specifies CASSQDGTGTTEAFF.

V usage is TRBV19 and J usage is TRBJ2-1; unclear D gene. The CDR3 consists of 12 residues. CDR1 is LNHDA, CDR2 SQIVND, per germline (reference sequence). The germline V and J ends were trimmed by 5 bases and 7 bases, with 9 bases remaining between them. In DNA, the CDR3 is TGTGCCAGTAGTCCTCCGGGTAATGAGCAGTTCTTC. The encoded protein is CASSPPGNEQFF. Drawing the rest from reference TRBV19 and TRBJ2-1, the complete variable domain is DGGITQSPKYLFRKEGQNVTLSCEQNLNHDAMYWYRQDPGQGLRLIYYSQIVNDFQKGDIAEGYSVSREKKESFPLTVTSAQKNPTAFYLCASSPPGNEQFFGPGTRLTVL.

A word on this clone: A junction end diverges from the germline sequence, so it may reflect a read error. J is TRBJ1-1 and V is TRBV7-7; 9 bases align to TRBD1. Germline V gives CDR1 SSHAT, CDR2 FNYEAQ (reference sequence). CDR3 size: 16 residues. The CDR3 is CASSPGDRGINTEAFF. CDR3 nucleotide sequence: TGTGCTAGCAGCCCCGGAGACAGGGGGATTAACACTGAAGCTTTCTTT.

The chain employs TRBV7-8 and TRBJ2-1, with D uncertain. This CDR3 is built from 17 residues. Germline V CDR1 and CDR2: SGHVS, FQNEAQ. V shed 2 bases and J shed 2 bases, with 16 bases lying between them. CDR3: CASSLLVPITTYNEQFF. DNA of the CDR3: TGTGCCAGCAGCTTATTGGTCCCAATAACGACCTACAATGAGCAGTTCTTC.

The chain has TRBV9 and TRBJ2-5, with D perhaps matching TRBD1 or TRBD2 (7 bases each). Germline assignment: CDR1 SGDLS and CDR2 YYNGEE. V lost 2 bases to trimming and J lost 5 bases, with 19 bases between them. The CDR3 spans 16 residues. The CDR3 protein is CASSVQQGRAWETQYF. The CDR3 coding sequence is TGTGCCAGCAGCGTTCAACAGGGGAGGGCCTGGGAGACCCAGTACTTC.

The genes are TRBV7-9 and TRBJ2-2; TRBD2 agrees at 7 bases. Trimming removed 6 bases from V and 4 bases from J; junction bases left unmatched: 8. From germline, CDR1 is SEHNR and CDR2 FQNEAQ (reference sequence). CDR3 length: 15 residues. The CDR3 reads CASRGGGRLTGELFF. The CDR3, as DNA: TGTGCCAGCAGGGGGGGAGGGCGTCTCACCGGGGAGCTGTTTTTT.

V usage is TRBV6-1 and J usage is TRBJ2-3; weak D call: TRBD2 (5 bases). CDR1 is MNHNS, CDR2 SASEGT, per germline. CDR3 length: 15 residues. Trimming removed 1 base from V and 9 bases from J, with 17 bases in between. The CDR3 nucleotides read TGTGCCAGCAGTGAAGGTAGAGGGATAAAGGGAACGCAGTATTTT. It translates to CASSEGRGIKGTQYF.

The V and J genes are TRBV7-8 and TRBJ1-1; tentative D call: TRBD1 (5 bases). The CDR3 totals 15 residues. CDR1 is SGHVS and CDR2 is FQNEAQ in the germline V gene. Trimming removed 1 base from V and 5 bases from J, with 14 bases in between. The CDR3 coding sequence is TGTGCCAGCAGCTTAGGGGGCGGGGTGGGTACTGAAGCTTTCTTT. Protein sequence: CASSLGGGVGTEAFF.

This clone was found a few times. The V and J genes are TRBV5-1 and TRBJ1-6, with 8 bases matching TRBD1. This CDR3 has 14 residues. CDR1 and CDR2 (germline): SGHRS, YFSETQ. The ends lost 0 bases at V and 7 bases at J; junction bases unmatched: 0. The CDR3: CASSLGQGNSPLHF. In DNA form, the CDR3 reads TGCGCCAGCAGCTTGGGACAGGGGAATTCACCCCTCCACTTT.

The CDR3 coding sequence is TGTGCCAGCAGCGTCTTGGTAGGGGACACCGGGGAGCTGTTTTTT. It encodes CASSVLVGDTGELFF. The chain joins TRBV9 to TRBJ2-2; tentatively, D is TRBD1 (5 bases). This CDR3 spans 15 amino acids. Germline lookup yields CDR1 SGDLS and CDR2 YYNGEE. Between the trimmed V and J ends, which lost 2 bases and 3 bases, there was a span of 11 bases. Combining the CDR3 with reference TRBV9 and TRBJ2-2 gives the whole variable domain DSGVTQTPKHLITATGQRVTLRCSPRSGDLSVYWYQQSLDQGLQFLIQYYNGEERAKGNILERFSAQQFPDLHSELNLSSLELGDSALYFCASSVLVGDTGELFFGEGSRLTVL.

This clone was recorded only once. The rearrangement joins TRBV30 to TRBJ1-2, with D possibly being TRBD1 (5 bases). Trimming stripped 6 bases from V and 8 bases from J, with 19 bases between. The CDR3 length is 13 residues. Germline CDR1 is GTSNPN and CDR2 is SVGIG (reference sequence). The chain's CDR3 is CACKLPGEGGYTF. CDR3 bases: TGTGCCTGTAAGCTCCCGGGGGAAGGAGGCTACACCTTC.

V gene TRBV11-2 combines with J gene TRBJ1-1; weak D call: TRBD1 (5 bases). The germline V gene encodes CDR1 SGHAT and CDR2 FQNNGV. V lost 1 base and J 1 base, leaving 10 bases between the germline ends. This CDR3 has 15 amino acids. The CDR3 reads CASSLASGPNTEAFF. The DNA of the CDR3 is TGTGCCAGCAGCTTAGCCTCGGGACCGAACACTGAAGCTTTCTTT.

V and J are TRBV10-3 and TRBJ1-4; D is undetermined. The ends were cut back, 3 bases at V and 8 bases at J, with 4 bases in the middle. The CDR3 is made up of 11 amino acids. Per germline, CDR1 ENHRY and CDR2 SYGVKD. As DNA, the CDR3 is TGTGCCATCAGTGATGCGGAAAAACTGTTTTTT. Protein product: CAISDAEKLFF.

This clone is a singleton in its sample. V usage is TRBV9 and J usage is TRBJ2-7; a possible D gene is TRBD1 (6 bases). V lost 3 bases and J 3 bases, leaving 16 bases between the germline ends. Germline CDR1 is SGDLS and CDR2 is YYNGEE. CDR3 length: 15 amino acids. CDR3 DNA: TGTGCCAGCAGCGCTACCGGGACAAGAGGCTACGAGCAGTACTTC. It is translated as CASSATGTRGYEQYF. The variable domain in full, completed from reference TRBV9 and TRBJ2-7, reads DSGVTQTPKHLITATGQRVTLRCSPRSGDLSVYWYQQSLDQGLQFLIQYYNGEERAKGNILERFSAQQFPDLHSELNLSSLELGDSALYFCASSATGTRGYEQYFGPGTRLTVT.

The V and J genes are TRBV11-2 and TRBJ2-6, with D possibly TRBD2 on 5 matching bases. The CDR3 totals 15 residues. Trimming pared 5 bases from V and 2 bases from J, leaving 10 bases between. Germline CDR1 reads SGHAT; CDR2 reads FQNNGV. As DNA, the CDR3 is TGTGCCAGCAGCCCTCCGGAGGCTGGGGCCAACGTCCTGACTTTC. This sequence encodes CASSPPEAGANVLTF.

This clone was picked up one time. V usage is TRBV6-5 and J usage is TRBJ1-2; TRBD1 aligns across 7 bases. J was trimmed by 4 bases and V by 1 base; bases with no gene match: 6. The V gene's germline CDR1 is MNHEY and CDR2 SVGAGI. The CDR3 has 15 residues. CDR3 protein: CASSYLTGSSYGYTF. Here the CDR3 DNA reads TGTGCCAGCAGTTACTTGACAGGGAGTAGCTATGGCTACACCTTC.

The rearrangement joins TRBV7-2 to TRBJ2-7; D is ambiguous. The CDR3 is 12 residues long. V was clipped by 0 bases and J by 3 bases, with 3 bases between them. The germline V gene encodes CDR1 SGHTA and CDR2 FQGNSA. Written as DNA, the CDR3 is TGTGCCAGCAGCTTAGCTTACTACGAGCAGTACTTC. Encoded protein: CASSLAYYEQYF.

The chain employs TRBV5-5 and TRBJ2-1; 9 nucleotides line up with TRBD1. V trimming: 2 bases; J trimming: 6 bases; junction bases outside the gene matches: 6. The germline CDR1 and CDR2 sequences are SGHKS and YYEKEE (reference sequence). This CDR3 spans 15 amino acids. The CDR3 coding sequence is TGTGCCAGCAGCTTCGGGACAGGGCGTTTCAATGAGCAGTTCTTC. Its protein product is CASSFGTGRFNEQFF.

The J gene is TRBJ2-2, the V gene TRBV2; 9 nucleotides match TRBD1. There are 16 residues in the CDR3. V lost 8 bases to trimming and J lost 4 bases; unmatched junction nucleotides: 11. CDR1 is SNHLY and CDR2 is FYNNEI in the germline V gene. The CDR3 DNA reads TGTGCCAGCTCATTTTACAGGGGGCCTAGCACCGGGGAGCTGTTTTTT. The encoded protein is CASSFYRGPSTGELFF.

J is TRBJ2-7 and V is TRBV7-6; TRBD1 agrees at 8 bases. Germline V gene lookup returns CDR1 SGHVS and CDR2 FNYEAQ. The trim removed 1 base at V and 5 bases at J, leaving 4 bases unmatched. The CDR3 spans 14 residues. CDR3 in amino acids: CASSLVPGGDEQYF. As DNA, the CDR3 is TGTGCCAGCAGCTTAGTGCCAGGGGGCGACGAGCAGTACTTC.

Here the CDR3 reads CASSPPSYNEQFF. CDR3 coding DNA: TGTGCCAGCAGCCCCCCCAGTTACAATGAGCAGTTCTTC. The chain combines TRBV7-9 with TRBJ2-1, with D uncertain. The CDR3 extends over 13 amino acids. The V end was cut by 5 bases, the J end by 4 bases, with 9 bases between. The V gene's germline CDR1 is SEHNR and CDR2 FQNEAQ (reference sequence).

The chain joins TRBV5-8 to TRBJ1-4; tentative D call: TRBD1 (5 bases). CDR1 and CDR2 from the germline V gene are SGHTS and YDEGEE. The CDR3 has 16 amino acids. Trimming stripped 4 bases from V and 0 bases from J, with 13 bases between. DNA for the CDR3: TGTGCCAGCAGCCTGTACCGACAGACAACTAATGAAAAACTGTTTTTT. It specifies CASSLYRQTTNEKLFF. Complete variable domain (other parts from reference TRBV5-8 and TRBJ1-4): EAGVTQSPTHLIKTRGQQATLRCSPISGHTSVYWYQQALGLGLQFLLWYDEGEERNRGNFPPRFSGRQFPNYSSELNVNALELEDSALYLCASSLYRQTTNEKLFFGSGTQLSVL.

The chain has TRBV6-1 and TRBJ1-5; TRBD1 might be the D (6 bases). V lost 4 bases and J 2 bases, leaving 15 bases between the germline ends. The CDR3 loop spans 16 amino acids. Germline V gene lookup returns CDR1 MNHNS and CDR2 SASEGT. CDR3 loop: CASSGRTGLGNQPQHF. In DNA form, the CDR3 reads TGTGCCAGCAGTGGGAGAACAGGGTTGGGCAATCAGCCCCAGCATTTT.

J is TRBJ2-7 and V is TRBV27; D gene unclear. This CDR3 spans 18 amino acids. The V and J ends lost 0 bases and 3 bases respectively, with 21 bases between them. Germline lookup yields CDR1 MNHEY and CDR2 SMNVEV (reference sequence). In DNA form, the CDR3 reads TGTGCCAGCAGTTTATCAAGTTTGGTAGGCAGCCCAGGCTACGAGCAGTACTTC. Its translation is CASSLSSLVGSPGYEQYF.

This sequence joins TRBV5-1 and TRBJ1-1; D is unclear. Looked up from germline, CDR1 is SGHRS and CDR2 is YFSETQ. The V end was cut by 4 bases, the J end by 2 bases, with 9 bases between. The CDR3 runs 13 residues. This CDR3 is CASSPSVNTEAFF. The CDR3, as DNA: TGCGCCAGCAGCCCCTCGGTTAACACTGAAGCTTTCTTT.

This sequence joins TRBV10-2 and TRBJ1-1; 11 bases agree with TRBD1. Germline loops: CDR1 WSHSY, CDR2 SAAADI. The CDR3 has 15 amino acids. Trimming removed 8 bases from V and 3 bases from J; junction bases left unmatched: 8. In DNA, the CDR3 is TGCGCCAGCGGGACAGGGGGATTAGTGGACACTGAAGCTTTCTTT. Its protein is CASGTGGLVDTEAFF.